This passage covers 11 T cell receptor beta chains from one sample sequenced in a study of blood T cell repertoires in COVID-19. TCRdb keeps only in-frame clones here, not all; method: immunoSEQ multiplex PCR. Among over 120,000 clones listed, about three quarters were seen once. The source material was peripheral blood. All receptors derive from a woman between 50 and 59 years old with active or convalescent COVID-19.

This clone was seen a few times. V and J are TRBV19 and TRBJ1-1; 7 positions agree with TRBD1. Germline-derived CDR1 and CDR2 are LNHDA and SQIVND (reference sequence). The junction had 7 bases not matched to a gene; V was cut back by 3 bases and J by 6 bases. The CDR3 runs to 14 residues. As DNA, the CDR3 is TGTGCCAGTAGTATCCAAGGGGGCGCGGCTGAAGCTTTCTTT. Protein sequence: CASSIQGGAAEAFF.

The chain has TRBV19 and TRBJ1-1; 7 positions agree with TRBD1. V gave up 7 bases and J gave up 2 bases; unmatched junction bases: 16. The germline gives CDR1 LNHDA, CDR2 SQIVND (reference sequence). CDR3 size: 17 residues. CDR3 residues: CASISGGPLGINTEAFF. The CDR3 DNA reads as TGTGCCAGTATTTCAGGGGGTCCCCTGGGGATAAACACTGAAGCTTTCTTT.

The CDR3 loop reads CASSASGTGRSYEQYF. In DNA, the CDR3 is TGTGCCAGCAGCGCAAGTGGGACAGGGCGATCCTACGAGCAGTACTTC. The V call is TRBV7-8, the J call TRBJ2-7; 9 positions agree with TRBD1. Germline V gene data show CDR1 as SGHVS and CDR2 as FQNEAQ. V was pared by 5 bases and J by 1 base, with 9 bases of the junction left unmatched. The CDR3 is 16 amino acids.

J is TRBJ1-1 and V is TRBV16; a weak D match, TRBD1 (6 bases). CDR3 length equals 16 residues. Germline values: CDR1 KGHSY, CDR2 FQNENV. Trimming took off 4 bases at V and 3 bases at J, with 18 bases between the two ends. CDR3: CASSPLPRGWDTEAFF. CDR3 sequence (DNA): TGTGCCAGCAGCCCCCTACCGAGGGGGTGGGACACTGAAGCTTTCTTT.

This chain joins TRBV4-2 and TRBJ1-1; TRBD1 matches at 7 bases. The CDR3 is made up of 16 amino acids. Germline-derived CDR1 and CDR2 are LGHNA and YNFKEQ. With V trimmed by 3 bases and J by 6 bases, 13 bases remained unmatched. CDR3 region: CASSQAWGTAGPEAFF. CDR3 DNA: TGTGCCAGCAGCCAGGCATGGGGGACAGCAGGGCCTGAAGCTTTCTTT.

The chain uses TRBV28 and TRBJ1-6; possibly TRBD1 for D (5 bases). This CDR3 spans 15 amino acids. V was trimmed by 1 base and J by 7 bases, leaving 11 bases between them. The germline V gene has CDR1 MDHEN and CDR2 SYDVKM. CDR3 DNA: TGTGCCAGCAGTTTATTTGCGGGGGGGAATTCACCCCTCCACTTT. It codes for CASSLFAGGNSPLHF.

The chain joins TRBV5-1 to TRBJ2-1; TRBD2 aligns across 9 bases. Germline V CDR1 and CDR2: SGHRS, YFSETQ. Trimming at V came to 0 bases and at J to 9 bases, leaving 7 bases not matched to a gene. CDR3 size: 15 residues. CDR3 bases: TGCGCCAGCAGCTTGGGGGTAGCGGGAGTAAGTGAGCAGTTCTTC. Amino acids: CASSLGVAGVSEQFF.

The chain carries TRBV18 and TRBJ2-2, with a tentative D call TRBD1 (6 bases). CDR3 length equals 15 residues. The germline V gene encodes CDR1 KGHSH and CDR2 LQKENI. V lost 3 bases and J 5 bases, leaving 13 bases between the germline ends. The CDR3 DNA reads as TGTGCCAGCTCACCTTCGACAGGATCAACCGGGGAGCTGTTTTTT. Translated: CASSPSTGSTGELFF. The entire variable domain, with the rest obtained from reference TRBV18 and TRBJ2-2, is as follows: NAGVMQNPRHLVRRRGQEARLRCSPMKGHSHVYWYRQLPEEGLKFMVYLQKENIIDESGMPKERFSAEFPKEGPSILRIQQVVRGDSAAYFCASSPSTGSTGELFFGEGSRLTVL.

V usage is TRBV5-1 and J usage is TRBJ1-4; 8 nucleotides match TRBD1. This CDR3 has 15 residues. V dropped 4 bases and J dropped 5; count of bases not matched to a gene: 7. In germline, CDR1 is SGHRS, CDR2 YFSETQ. The CDR3 spells CASSTQQGDNEKLFF. Here the CDR3 DNA reads TGCGCCAGCAGCACCCAACAGGGGGACAATGAAAAACTGTTTTTT.

This chain links TRBV9 with TRBJ2-2; 8 nucleotides align to TRBD2. Germline V gives CDR1 SGDLS, CDR2 YYNGEE. The V gene end was trimmed by 3 bases and the J gene end by 4 bases; junction bases not matched to a gene: 5. The CDR3 totals 15 residues. The CDR3 DNA reads TGTGCCAGCAGCGGACTAGCGTCCTCCACCGGGGAGCTGTTTTTT. It is translated as CASSGLASSTGELFF.

The chain is built from TRBV6-8 and TRBJ2-5; 8 positions match TRBD1. The CDR3 is made up of 18 amino acids. J was trimmed by 5 bases and V by 2 bases; bases with no gene match: 16. From germline, CDR1 is MNHGY and CDR2 SAAAGT. The CDR3 spells CASSYNPLNRGVGETQYF. In DNA form, the CDR3 reads TGTGCCAGCAGTTACAATCCATTGAACAGGGGGGTCGGGGAGACCCAGTACTTC.